The entry below gives a single T cell receptor beta chain sequence along with its context. Its antigen is as yet unknown. Patients with uncontrolled infections, other autoimmune diseases, pregnancy or lactation were excluded. Diagnoses rested on clinical symptoms, serum thyroxine and TRAb, thyroid ultrasound and orbital computed tomography. The germline gives CDR1 SGHAT, CDR2 FQNNGV. The CDR3 sequence is 15 residues long. This sample stems from a study of T cells in Graves' hyperthyroidism and ophthalmopathy. Study-level results: Stable hyperthyroidism and ophthalmopathy were separated using 13 V-J signatures. Ophthalmopathy, as predicted by the model, came a median approximately 5.9 months after the prediction.

Amplification targeted TCR beta CDR3 regions from RNA transcripts. First-round RT-PCR of the TCR CDR3 relied on the HTBI primer set. TCRdb re-called the multiplex PCR reads with MiXCR, one entry per CDR3 protein. The sample consists of hundreds of thousands of distinct CDR3 sequences, 45% of them appearing once. Material: peripheral blood or thyroid tissue (not recorded which). This chain uses TRBV11-2 with TRBJ2-5; TRBD2 agrees at 9 bases. The DNA matches TRBJ2-1 better at its end, which makes the J call doubtful. The sequence was collected from an adult man with Graves' disease, either hyperthyroidism or ophthalmopathy (not recorded which). For the CDR3, the DNA is TGTGCCAGCAGCTTAGATAGCGGGGGTGGCAATGAGCAGTTCTTC. This translates into CASSLDSGGGNEQFF.